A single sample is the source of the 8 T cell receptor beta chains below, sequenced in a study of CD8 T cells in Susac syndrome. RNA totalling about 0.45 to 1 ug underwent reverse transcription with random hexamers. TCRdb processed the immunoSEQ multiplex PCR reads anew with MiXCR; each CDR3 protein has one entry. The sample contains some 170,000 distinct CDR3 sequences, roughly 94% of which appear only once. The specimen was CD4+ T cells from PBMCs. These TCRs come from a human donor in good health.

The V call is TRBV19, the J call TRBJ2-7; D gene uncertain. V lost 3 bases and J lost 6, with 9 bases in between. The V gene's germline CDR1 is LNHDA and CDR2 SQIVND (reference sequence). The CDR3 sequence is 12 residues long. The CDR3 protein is CASSMFGIEQYF. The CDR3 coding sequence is TGTGCCAGTAGTATGTTTGGTATCGAGCAGTACTTC.

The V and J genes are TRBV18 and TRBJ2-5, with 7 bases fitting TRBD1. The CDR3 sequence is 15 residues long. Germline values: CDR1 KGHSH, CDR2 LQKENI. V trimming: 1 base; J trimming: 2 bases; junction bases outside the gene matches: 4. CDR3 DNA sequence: TGTGCCAGCTCACCACAGGACAGGCTGCAAGAGACCCAGTACTTC. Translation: CASSPQDRLQETQYF.

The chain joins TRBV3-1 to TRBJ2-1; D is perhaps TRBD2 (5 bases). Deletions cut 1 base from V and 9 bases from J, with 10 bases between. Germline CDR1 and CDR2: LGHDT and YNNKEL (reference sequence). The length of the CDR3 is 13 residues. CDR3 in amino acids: CASSQVALIEQFF. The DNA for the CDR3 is TGTGCCAGCAGCCAAGTAGCGCTTATTGAGCAGTTCTTC.

The CDR3 protein is CASSGSRNTIYF. The CDR3 DNA is TGTGCCAGCAGCGGCAGTAGAAACACCATATATTTT. The chain employs TRBV9 and TRBJ1-3; D remains unclear. Germline V CDR1 and CDR2: SGDLS, YYNGEE. This CDR3 has 12 amino acids. The ends were cut back, 3 bases at V and 5 bases at J, with 6 bases in the middle.

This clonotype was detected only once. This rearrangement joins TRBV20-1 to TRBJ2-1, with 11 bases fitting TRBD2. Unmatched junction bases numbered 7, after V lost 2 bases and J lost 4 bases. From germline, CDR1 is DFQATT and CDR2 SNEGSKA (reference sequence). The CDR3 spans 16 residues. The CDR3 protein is CSARPPVAGGYNEQFF. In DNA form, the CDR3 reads TGCAGTGCTAGACCCCCAGTAGCGGGAGGGTACAATGAGCAGTTCTTC.

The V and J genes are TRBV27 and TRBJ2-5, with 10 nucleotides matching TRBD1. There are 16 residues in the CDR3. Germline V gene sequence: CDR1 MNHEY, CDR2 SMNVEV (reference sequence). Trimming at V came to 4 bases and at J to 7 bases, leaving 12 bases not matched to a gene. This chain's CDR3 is CASSSPWTGGEGTQYF. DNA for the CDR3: TGTGCCAGCAGTTCCCCTTGGACAGGGGGAGAGGGGACCCAGTACTTC.

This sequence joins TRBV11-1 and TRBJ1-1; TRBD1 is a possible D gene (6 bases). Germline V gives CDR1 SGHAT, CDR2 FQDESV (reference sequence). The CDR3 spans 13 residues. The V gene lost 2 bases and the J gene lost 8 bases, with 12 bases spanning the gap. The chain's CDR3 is CASSLFGQNEAFF. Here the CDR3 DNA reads TGTGCCAGCAGCTTATTTGGACAGAACGAAGCTTTCTTT.

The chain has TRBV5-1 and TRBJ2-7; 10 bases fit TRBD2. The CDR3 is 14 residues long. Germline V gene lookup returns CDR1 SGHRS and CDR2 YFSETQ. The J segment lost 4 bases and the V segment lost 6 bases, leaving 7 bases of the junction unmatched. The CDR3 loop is CASTPGTSVYEQYF. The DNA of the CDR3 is TGCGCCAGCACCCCTGGGACTAGCGTATACGAGCAGTACTTC.